One TCR beta chain is described in this entry. Its target is not known. Here immunoSEQ multiplex PCR was the method, and the copy in TCRdb shows in-frame clones only, minus some. Seen here are fewer than 150,000 clones, roughly nine tenths observed once, and the top ten hold roughly 9.8%. This CDR3 is 13 amino acids long. Germline values: CDR1 GTSNPN, CDR2 SVGIG (reference sequence). The V and J ends lost 4 bases and 4 bases respectively, with 12 bases between them. The data are from a study of T cell responses to AZD1222 COVID-19 vaccine. Turning to the study itself: Recipients boosted at about 4 weeks or about 12 weeks are pooled.

Study observations and caveats: Samples come after the peak T cell response, not at day 14. Clonal diversity was possibly underestimated, and the donors were mostly white British, with more females.

The chain uses TRBV30 and TRBJ2-3, with D unresolved. This receptor was identified in an adult in good health. The specimen was peripheral blood, collected on day 0 of AZD1222 vaccination. The CDR3 sequence: CAWNESPADTQYF. The CDR3 region has the DNA TGTGCCTGGAACGAGAGTCCGGCAGATACGCAGTATTTT.